The 17 T cell receptor beta chains given below trace back to one sample, sequenced in a study of CD8+CD57+ T cells in acquired aplastic anemia. For CDR3 and TCR beta VDJ profiling, genomic DNA was the template used. TCRdb re-called the reads through MiXCR, storing one row per CDR3 protein. This sample carries some 190,000 distinct CDR3 sequences, 46% of them seen once, and the ten largest clones take under 3.5%. Sequencing used sorted CD4+, CD8+, or CD8+CD57+ T cells (not recorded which) from PBMCs. Receptor source: a human donor in good health.

In the case of this clonotype: This may stem from a read error, because a much larger clone lies one nucleotide away. V gene TRBV11-2 combines with J gene TRBJ2-1; D is perhaps TRBD2 (6 bases). The CDR3 is made up of 17 amino acids. CDR1 and CDR2 (germline): SGHAT, FQNNGV. The DNA for the CDR3 is TGTGCCGGCAGCCGAGGGCGGGGAGGACGTTCCTACAATGAGCAGTTCTTC. Protein sequence: CAGSRGRGGRSYNEQFF.

This clonotype was counted many times. The chain employs TRBV20-1 and TRBJ2-2; D is possibly TRBD1 or TRBD2 (5 bases each). Germline V CDR1 and CDR2: DFQATT, SNEGSKA (reference sequence). There are 14 residues in the CDR3. Trimming shortened V by 6 bases and J by 1 base, and 12 bases separated the two germline ends. CDR3 nucleotides: TGCAGTGCCCGCCGGGACCGGAACACCGGGGAGCTGTTTTTT. Its protein product is CSARRDRNTGELFF.

This clonotype came up many times. The chain uses TRBV27 and TRBJ2-3; no clear D. Germline CDR1 reads MNHEY; CDR2 reads SMNVEV (reference sequence). The CDR3 loop spans 12 amino acids. V gave up 6 bases and J gave up 5 bases, with 9 bases separating them. CDR3 sequence: CASSPRGDTQYF. DNA of the CDR3: TGTGCCAGCAGCCCACGTGGAGATACGCAGTATTTT.

V is TRBV10-3 and J is TRBJ2-1; 11 bases are a match to TRBD2. Trimming removed 4 bases from V and 0 bases from J; junction bases left unmatched: 2. CDR1 ENHRY and CDR2 SYGVKD come from the germline V gene. This CDR3 has 16 amino acids. This CDR3 is CAISATSGSSYNEQFF. Here the CDR3 DNA reads TGTGCCATCAGTGCTACTAGCGGGAGCTCCTACAATGAGCAGTTCTTC.

The CDR3 DNA sequence: TGTGCCAGCAGTGAATGGGGACAGGGGTTAGGGGAGACCCAGTACTTC. This translates into CASSEWGQGLGETQYF. This rearrangement joins TRBV25-1 to TRBJ2-5, with 10 positions matching TRBD1. CDR1 MGHDK and CDR2 SYGVNS come from the germline V gene. The CDR3 is made up of 16 amino acids. Unmatched junction bases numbered 7, after V lost 1 base and J lost 5 bases.

V is TRBV6-1 and J is TRBJ1-2; 8 nucleotides line up with TRBD1. The V gene end was trimmed by 8 bases and the J gene end by 6 bases; junction bases not matched to a gene: 8. The V gene's germline CDR1 is MNHNS and CDR2 SASEGT. The CDR3 sequence is 13 residues long. In DNA form, the CDR3 reads TGTGCCAGCGAGAACAGGGGGAGGGATGGCTACACCTTC. Its protein is CASENRGRDGYTF.

The rearrangement links TRBV20-1 to TRBJ2-1; D possibly corresponds to TRBD1 (6 bases). CDR1 is DFQATT, CDR2 SNEGSKA, per germline (reference sequence). The length of the CDR3 is 14 residues. V lost 3 bases and J lost 3, with 12 bases in between. CDR3 DNA: TGCAGTGCTAGGGACAGCCGGAGCTACAATGAGCAGTTCTTC. Its translation is CSARDSRSYNEQFF.

This chain connects TRBV10-3 to TRBJ2-7; 11 positions match TRBD1. Germline trimming cut 8 bases from V and 3 bases from J; bases unmatched to any gene: 0. The CDR3 sequence is 12 residues long. Germline lookup yields CDR1 ENHRY and CDR2 SYGVKD. CDR3 sequence (DNA): TGTGCCATCGGGACAGGGGGCTACGAGCAGTACTTC. Its translation: CAIGTGGYEQYF.

Only one count was recorded for this clonotype. The DNA of the CDR3 is TGTGCCAGCAGCGAATGGGGGGGTAATTGGGAGACCCAGTACTTC. The encoded protein is CASSEWGGNWETQYF. The chain links TRBV6-1 to TRBJ2-5; TRBD2 aligns across 7 bases. CDR1 and CDR2 from the germline V gene are MNHNS and SASEGT. The CDR3 runs 15 residues. V gave up 6 bases and J gave up 5 bases; unmatched junction bases: 12.

V usage is TRBV19 and J usage is TRBJ2-5; TRBD1 or TRBD2 may be the D gene (6 bases each). Germline V gives CDR1 LNHDA, CDR2 SQIVND (reference sequence). V lost 5 bases and J 5 bases, leaving 15 bases between the germline ends. CDR3 size: 14 residues. The CDR3 here is CASSPRTGRETQYF. Here the CDR3 DNA reads TGTGCCAGTAGTCCCCGAACAGGGAGGGAGACCCAGTACTTC.

V gene TRBV11-2 combines with J gene TRBJ2-3; TRBD2 agrees at 8 bases. CDR3 length equals 15 residues. Per germline, CDR1 SGHAT and CDR2 FQNNGV. Losses at the gene ends were 11 bases for V and 3 bases for J; bases not matched to a gene: 13. The CDR3 DNA is TGTGCCGAAATAGCGGGGTCCGACCGGACAGATACGCAGTATTTT. The encoded protein is CAEIAGSDRTDTQYF. The complete variable domain, with remaining parts taken from reference TRBV11-2 and TRBJ2-3, reads EAGVAQSPRYKIIEKRQSVAFWCNPISGHATLYWYQQILGQGPKLLIQFQNNGVVDDSQLPKDRFSAERLKGVDSTLKIQPAKLEDSAVYLCAEIAGSDRTDTQYFGPGTRLTVL.

This clonotype has ten or more counts. The chain recombines TRBV9 with TRBJ2-3, with no clear D. This CDR3 has 18 residues. Germline lookup yields CDR1 SGDLS and CDR2 YYNGEE. V was cut by 2 bases and J by 1 base, with 20 bases left in between. CDR3 DNA sequence: TGTGCCAGCAGCGTGGGTCGAGTGCCCAATCCCGGCACAGATACGCAGTATTTT. Its translation is CASSVGRVPNPGTDTQYF.

The chain uses TRBV12-3 or TRBV12-4 and TRBJ2-7; D gene ambiguous. This CDR3 comprises 14 residues. Trimming cost V 5 bases and J 2 bases, with 13 bases left between them. The DNA of the CDR3 is TGTGCCAGCAGTCCGAGGACGCCAGCCTACGAGCAGTACTTC. This sequence encodes CASSPRTPAYEQYF.

This clonotype was counted between two and nine times. The rearrangement joins TRBV14 to TRBJ2-7; unclear D gene. Germline-derived CDR1 and CDR2 are SGHDN and FVKESK. The CDR3 totals 11 residues. Trimming took 5 bases from V and 5 from J, leaving 7 bases between them. The CDR3 sequence: CASSGHNEQYF. CDR3 bases: TGTGCCAGCAGCGGCCATAACGAGCAGTACTTC.

The chain joins TRBV7-6 to TRBJ2-1; D is tentatively TRBD1 or TRBD2 (7 bases each). The CDR3 is 16 amino acids. Germline CDR1 reads SGHVS; CDR2 reads FNYEAQ. The V and J ends lost 5 bases and 0 bases respectively, with 14 bases between them. Here the CDR3 reads CASSRGRGPSYNEQFF. In nucleotides, the CDR3 is TGTGCCAGCAGCCGGGGGAGGGGGCCCTCCTACAATGAGCAGTTCTTC.

This clonotype was counted many times. This chain joins TRBV19 and TRBJ1-6; tentative D call: TRBD1 (5 bases). V lost 3 bases to trimming and J lost 6 bases, with 9 bases between them. Germline loops: CDR1 LNHDA, CDR2 SQIVND (reference sequence). The length of the CDR3 is 14 residues. The CDR3 spells CASSIDSRNSPLHF. The CDR3 DNA reads as TGTGCCAGTAGTATCGACAGTCGTAATTCACCCCTCCACTTT.

This clonotype was counted many times. In DNA, the CDR3 is TGCAGTGCTAGTAGGTTTCGGGGGGATACGCAGTATTTT. Translation gives CSASRFRGDTQYF. The V gene is TRBV20-1, the J gene TRBJ2-3; the D gene is possibly TRBD2 (6 bases). The CDR3 runs 13 residues. Trimming stripped 3 bases from V and 6 bases from J, with 13 bases between. Germline assignment: CDR1 DFQATT and CDR2 SNEGSKA (reference sequence).